Below are 10 T cell receptor beta chains sequenced from a single sample in a study of blood T cell repertoires in COVID-19. Sequencing used immunoSEQ multiplex PCR; TCRdb keeps in-frame clones, though not all of them. The table has approximately 240,000 clones, around 87% seen once; the top ten hold 6% to 7%. Material: PBMCs or T cells enriched from blood (not recorded which). The receptors derive from a woman in her 30s with acute COVID-19.

The chain combines TRBV2 with TRBJ2-7; TRBD1 might be the D (6 bases). This CDR3 has 13 amino acids. V was shortened by 6 bases and J by 4 bases, with 13 bases between the two germline ends. Germline assignment: CDR1 SNHLY and CDR2 FYNNEI. CDR3 in DNA: TGTGCCAGCAGGATCGGGACACCTTACGAGCAGTACTTC. Translation gives CASRIGTPYEQYF.

This chain links TRBV5-1 with TRBJ1-2; maybe TRBD1 (5 bases). The V end lost 7 bases, the J end lost 8 bases, and 15 bases lay between the germline ends. Germline V CDR1 and CDR2: SGHRS, YFSETQ. The CDR3 sequence is 12 residues long. CDR3 DNA sequence: TGCGCCAGCGCGGTGGGCAGGGAAGGCTACACCTTC. This gives the protein CASAVGREGYTF.

The rearrangement links TRBV3-1 (or the pseudogene TRBV3-2) to TRBJ1-2, with D perhaps matching TRBD1 (6 bases). Germline V gene sequence: CDR1 LGHDT, CDR2 YNNKEL (reference sequence). V was shortened by 4 bases and J by 5 bases, with 11 bases between the two germline ends. This CDR3 has 13 residues. CDR3: CASSRPTGYGYTF. The DNA of the CDR3 is TGTGCCAGCAGCCGACCTACAGGGTATGGCTACACCTTC.

The rearrangement links TRBV3-1 (or the pseudogene TRBV3-2) to TRBJ2-3; the D gene is possibly TRBD1 (8 bases). The CDR3 covers 16 residues. CDR1 is LGHDT and CDR2 is YNNKEL in the germline V gene (reference sequence). Trimming cost V 4 bases and J 9 bases, with 23 bases left between them. CDR3 protein: CASSPRGGTGPETQYF. The CDR3 DNA sequence: TGTGCCAGCAGCCCAAGGGGGGGGACAGGCCCGGAGACGCAGTATTTT.

V gene TRBV11-2 combines with J gene TRBJ2-7, with TRBD1 matching over 7 bases. The CDR3 has 14 residues. The J segment lost 2 bases and the V segment lost 5 bases, leaving 6 bases of the junction unmatched. CDR1 is SGHAT and CDR2 is FQNNGV in the germline V gene. The CDR3 is CASSNRGAAYEQYF. The CDR3, as DNA: TGTGCCAGCAGCAACAGGGGTGCCGCCTACGAGCAGTACTTC.

This clone has a handful of counts. The V and J genes are TRBV30 and TRBJ1-2; D is unclear. V was pared by 0 bases and J by 0 bases, with 20 bases between. This CDR3 comprises 18 residues. Germline V gene lookup returns CDR1 GTSNPN and CDR2 SVGIG (reference sequence). The DNA for the CDR3 is TGTGCCTGGAGTGTATCACCCACTCTGCTTTTAGCTAACTATGGCTACACCTTC. Residues: CAWSVSPTLLLANYGYTF.

This chain connects TRBV10-2 to TRBJ2-5; the D gene is possibly TRBD1 (5 bases). V shed 0 bases and J shed 5 bases, with 10 bases lying between them. The CDR3 contains 14 residues. The germline V gene encodes CDR1 WSHSY and CDR2 SAAADI. This CDR3 is CASSESLQVETQYF. DNA of the CDR3: TGCGCCAGCAGTGAGTCATTACAGGTGGAGACCCAGTACTTC.

The chain has TRBV2 and TRBJ2-2; TRBD2 matches at 10 bases. The CDR3 contains 17 residues. V dropped 4 bases and J dropped 4; count of bases not matched to a gene: 9. Germline V gene sequence: CDR1 SNHLY, CDR2 FYNNEI. CDR3: CASSGASGRRVTGELFF. Here the CDR3 DNA reads TGTGCCAGCAGTGGCGCTAGCGGGAGAAGAGTCACCGGGGAGCTGTTTTTT.

This chain connects TRBV15 to TRBJ2-1; 14 nucleotides align to TRBD2. Germline V gene lookup returns CDR1 LNHNV and CDR2 YYDKDF (reference sequence). This CDR3 contains 19 residues. Unmatched junction bases numbered 9, after V lost 0 bases and J lost 5 bases. The CDR3 nucleotides are TGTGCCACCAGCAGAGATTCCGGGACTAGCGGGAGAGCTAACAATGAGCAGTTCTTC. Residues: CATSRDSGTSGRANNEQFF.

J is TRBJ1-1 and V is TRBV28; 8 bases agree with TRBD1. Germline lookup yields CDR1 MDHEN and CDR2 SYDVKM. Germline trimming cut 4 bases from V and 3 bases from J; bases unmatched to any gene: 7. The length of the CDR3 is 15 residues. The CDR3 DNA follows: TGTGCCAGCAGTTCCGGACAGGGTTCGCACACTGAAGCTTTCTTT. Protein sequence: CASSSGQGSHTEAFF.